This T cell receptor beta chain was sequenced for a study of cytomegalovirus exposure and HLA in healthy donors. The CDR3 is 14 amino acids. CDR1 SGHNT and CDR2 YENEEA come from the germline V gene. V lost 6 bases and J 0 bases, leaving 8 bases between the germline ends. Study-level points and caveats: It was likely that a cluster of highly shared sequence variants was a sequencing artifact. The study reported that TCR beta sequences accurately predicted HLA-A and HLA-B alleles in most subjects. Available immune exposure information covered CMV serostatus only.

Regarding this clone: Antigen: not known.

The PCR was carried out with 60 Vbeta primers and 13 Jbeta primers. Generated by immunoSEQ multiplex PCR, the TCRdb table keeps only in-frame clones and is missing some. The data contain about 110,000 clones, 60% to 80% of them singletons. V gene TRBV11-3 combines with J gene TRBJ2-2, with D perhaps TRBD1 (6 bases). Sequences were obtained from PBMCs. This receptor was identified in a woman in her 40s in good health and CMV-seropositive. The DNA of the CDR3 is TGTGCCAGCAGTCGGGACACGAACACCGGGGAGCTGTTTTTT. Translating it yields CASSRDTNTGELFF.